The rows below give T cell receptor beta chains drawn from one sample of a study of cytomegalovirus exposure and HLA in healthy donors. Profiled with immunoSEQ multiplex PCR; TCRdb holds only in-frame clones, not every one. The sample yields more than 80,000 clones, 60% to 75% seen once. Sequencing was performed on PBMCs. These TCRs come from a female donor in good health and CMV-seropositive. Both conserved end residues are part of each CDR3. The D gene is left open where the match is weak. A row's size may be missing; if present it is once, few, many or a size class.

>13|NA|NA|TRBJ2-2|TRBV9
CASSVYHTGELFF
TGTGCCAGCAGCGTATATCACACCGGGGAGCTGTTTTTT
>15|NA|NA|TRBJ1-2|TRBV7-2
CASSLDVQGLYGYTF
TGTGCCAGCAGCTTAGATGTACAGGGCCTCTATGGCTACACCTTC
>16|TRBD2|NA|TRBJ2-7|TRBV5-4
CASSKGLGPSGDEQYF
TGTGCCAGCAGCAAGGGACTAGGCCCTTCGGGGGACGAGCAGTACTTC
>12|TRBD1|NA|TRBJ1-5|TRBV2
CASNTGAQPQHF
TGTGCCAGCAACACAGGGGCCCAGCCCCAGCATTTT
>16|TRBD2|NA|TRBJ2-5|TRBV28
CASRTLLAGSQETQYF
TGTGCCAGCAGGACCCTACTAGCGGGAAGCCAAGAGACCCAGTACTTC
>13|NA|NA|TRBJ2-5|TRBV7-9
CASSLRERETQYF
TGTGCCAGCAGCTTAAGGGAGCGAGAGACCCAGTACTTC
>12|NA|NA|TRBJ2-7|TRBV6-5
CASRQQGYEQYF
TGTGCCAGCAGACAACAGGGATACGAGCAGTACTTC
>13|NA|few|TRBJ2-7|TRBV6-5
CASSYGQYYEQYF
TGTGCCAGCAGTTACGGGCAGTACTACGAGCAGTACTTC
>15|TRBD2|NA|TRBJ2-3|TRBV4-3
CASSQAGLAGDMQYF
TGCGCCAGCAGCCAAGCCGGACTAGCGGGTGATATGCAGTATTTT
>15|TRBD1|NA|TRBJ2-7|TRBV4-1
CASSQNPGQIYEQYF
TGCGCCAGCAGCCAGAACCCGGGACAGATCTACGAGCAGTACTTC
>14|NA|few|TRBJ2-1|TRBV9
CASSVVGRGSEQFF
TGTGCCAGCAGCGTAGTAGGCCGAGGGAGTGAGCAGTTCTTC
>16|TRBD1|few|TRBJ2-7|TRBV9
CASSVGPGTGGYEQYF
TGTGCCAGCAGCGTAGGCCCCGGGACAGGGGGCTACGAGCAGTACTTC
>14|NA|NA|TRBJ1-2|TRBV2
CASSEGTSLYGYTF
TGTGCCAGCAGTGAGGGGACATCGCTTTATGGCTACACCTTC
>16|TRBD2|NA|TRBJ2-3|TRBV4-2
CASSPGTSGSAGTQYF
TGTGCCAGCAGCCCCGGGACTAGCGGCTCTGCGGGTACGCAGTATTTT
>18|TRBD2|NA|TRBJ2-3|TRBV7-6
CASSTRGLAGGNTDTQYF
TGTGCCAGCAGCACCAGGGGACTAGCGGGGGGTAACACAGATACGCAGTATTTT
>12|NA|once|TRBJ2-3|TRBV6-1
CASSEREDTQYF
TGTGCCAGCAGTGAACGAGAAGATACGCAGTATTTT
>13|TRBD1|NA|TRBJ1-1|TRBV29-1
CSAEGQGAEGAFF
TGCAGCGCAGAGGGACAGGGGGCTGAGGGAGCTTTCTTT
>15|TRBD1|many|TRBJ2-3|TRBV29-1
CSVRQGRSATDTQYF
TGCAGCGTTCGACAGGGGAGGTCCGCCACAGATACGCAGTATTTT
>16|TRBD1|NA|TRBJ2-5|TRBV18
CASSKGQANLQETQYF
TGTGCCAGCTCAAAGGGACAGGCGAACCTCCAAGAGACCCAGTACTTC
>15|NA|NA|TRBJ1-2|TRBV7-3
CASSVGQISSYGYTF
TGTGCCAGCAGCGTGGGGCAGATTAGTAGCTATGGCTACACCTTC
>12|NA|NA|TRBJ1-2|TRBV29-1
CSTWRLGYGYTF
TGCAGCACCTGGAGGTTGGGCTATGGCTACACCTTC
>15|NA|NA|TRBJ2-7|TRBV14
CASSQDLTVYYEQYF
TGTGCCAGCAGCCAAGACTTAACAGTTTATTACGAGCAGTACTTC
>13|NA|NA|TRBJ2-6|TRBV10-3
CASANSGANVLTF
TGTGCCTCCGCGAACTCTGGGGCCAACGTCCTGACTTTC
>15|NA|NA|TRBJ2-2|TRBV11-3
CASSLGLPNTGELFF
TGTGCCAGCAGCTTAGGACTTCCCAACACCGGGGAGCTGTTTTTT
>15|TRBD1|once|TRBJ2-7|TRBV28
CASSPGGTGGYEQYF
TGTGCCAGCAGTCCAGGCGGGACAGGGGGATACGAGCAGTACTTC
>15|TRBD1|NA|TRBJ2-5|TRBV6-6
CASSYSYRGRETQYF
TGTGCCAGCAGTTACTCGTACAGGGGGAGGGAGACCCAGTACTTC
>12|NA|NA|TRBJ2-7|TRBV6-1
CATQTGTYEQYF
TGTGCCACCCAGACGGGGACCTACGAGCAGTACTTC
>14|TRBD1|NA|TRBJ2-7|TRBV5-4
CASSFDRVYYEQYF
TGTGCCAGCAGCTTCGACAGGGTTTACTACGAGCAGTACTTC
>17|NA|NA|TRBJ2-6|TRBV18
CASSPRTTISGANVLTF
TGTGCCAGCTCACCCCGGACTACCATCTCTGGGGCCAACGTCCTGACTTTC
>12|TRBD2|few|TRBJ2-7|TRBV10-2
CATWTSPDEQYF
TGCGCCACCTGGACTAGCCCTGACGAGCAGTACTTC
>15|NA|NA|TRBJ1-2|TRBV6-5
CASMALGGTVDGYTF
TGTGCCAGCATGGCATTGGGTGGCACAGTCGATGGCTACACCTTC
>19|TRBD1|NA|TRBJ2-4|TRBV7-9
CASSSPPGQGVPAKNIQYF
TGTGCCAGCAGCTCTCCTCCGGGACAGGGTGTCCCAGCCAAAAACATTCAGTACTTC
>13|TRBD1|NA|TRBJ1-5|TRBV7-2
CASSWTGNQPQHF
TGTGCCAGCAGCTGGACAGGTAATCAGCCCCAGCATTTT
>14|NA|few|TRBJ1-5|TRBV5-8
CASSFSGGNQPQHF
TGTGCCAGCAGCTTTAGCGGGGGTAATCAGCCCCAGCATTTT
>13|NA|once|TRBJ2-5|TRBV29-1
CSVRTVGVEAQYF
TGCAGCGTCCGGACAGTTGGGGTAGAGGCCCAGTACTTC
>15|TRBD2|NA|TRBJ2-3|TRBV28
CASSSSGRPPDTQYF
TGTGCCAGCAGTTCTAGCGGGAGGCCCCCAGATACGCAGTATTTT
>14|NA|NA|TRBJ1-2|TRBV11-2
CASSSNRSPYGYTF
TGTGCCAGCAGCTCGAACAGGTCACCCTATGGCTACACCTTC
>14|NA|NA|TRBJ2-5|TRBV7-9
CASSLSLNQETQYF
TGTGCCAGCAGCTTGAGCTTAAACCAAGAGACCCAGTACTTC
>15|NA|NA|TRBJ2-3|TRBV30
CAWSAGQGTADTQYF
TGTGCCTGGAGTGCAGGGCAGGGGACGGCAGATACGCAGTATTTT
>18|TRBD2|NA|TRBJ2-3|TRBV30
CAWILLGAGGPRADTQYF
TGTGCCTGGATACTCTTAGGAGCGGGAGGGCCTAGAGCAGATACGCAGTATTTT
>16|NA|once|TRBJ1-2|TRBV4-2
CASSQEGGGAGYGYTF
TGTGCCAGCAGCCAAGAAGGAGGCGGGGCTGGTTATGGCTACACCTTC
>15|TRBD2|once|TRBJ2-7|TRBV4-2
CASSQAGGSLYEQYF
TGTGCCAGCAGCCAAGCCGGGGGGTCCCTCTACGAGCAGTACTTC
>15|NA|NA|TRBJ1-1|TRBV29-1
CSVVRARRGNTEAFF
TGCAGCGTTGTGCGGGCGCGGCGTGGGAACACTGAAGCTTTCTTT
>16|TRBD2|NA|TRBJ2-3|TRBV9
CASSASGGASTDTQYF
TGTGCCAGCAGCGCTAGCGGGGGGGCTAGCACAGATACGCAGTATTTT